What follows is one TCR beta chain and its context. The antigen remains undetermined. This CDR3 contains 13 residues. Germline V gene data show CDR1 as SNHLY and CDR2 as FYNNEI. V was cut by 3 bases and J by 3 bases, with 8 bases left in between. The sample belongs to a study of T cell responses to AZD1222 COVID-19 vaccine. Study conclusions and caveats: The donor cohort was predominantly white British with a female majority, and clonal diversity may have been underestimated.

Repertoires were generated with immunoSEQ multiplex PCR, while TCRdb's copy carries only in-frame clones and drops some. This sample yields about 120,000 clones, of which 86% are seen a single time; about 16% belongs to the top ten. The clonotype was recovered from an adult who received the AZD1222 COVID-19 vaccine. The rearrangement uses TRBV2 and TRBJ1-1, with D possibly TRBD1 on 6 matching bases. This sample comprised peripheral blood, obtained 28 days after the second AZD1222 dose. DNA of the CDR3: TGTGCCAGCAGTGAGGACAGCTACACTGAAGCTTTCTTT. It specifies CASSEDSYTEAFF.